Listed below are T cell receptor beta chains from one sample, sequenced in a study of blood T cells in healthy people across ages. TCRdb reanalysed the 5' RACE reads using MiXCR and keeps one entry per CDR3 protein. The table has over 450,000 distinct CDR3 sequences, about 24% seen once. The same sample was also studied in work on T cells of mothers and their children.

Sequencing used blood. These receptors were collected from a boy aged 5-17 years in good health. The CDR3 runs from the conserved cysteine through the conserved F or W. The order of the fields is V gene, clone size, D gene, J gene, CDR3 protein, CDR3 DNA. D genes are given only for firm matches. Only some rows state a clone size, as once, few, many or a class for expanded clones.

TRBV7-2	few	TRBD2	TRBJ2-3	CANSLGGLGSTDTQYF	TGTGCCAACAGCTTAGGGGGACTAGGAAGCACAGATACGCAGTATTTT
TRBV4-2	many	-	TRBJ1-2	CASSQEKGNYGYTF	TGTGCCAGCAGCCAAGAGAAGGGGAACTATGGCTACACCTTC
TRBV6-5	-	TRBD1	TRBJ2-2	CASSCVRGPYQVRELFF	TGTGCCAGCAGTTGTGTCAGGGGGCCCTACCAGGTTCGGGAGCTGTTTTTT
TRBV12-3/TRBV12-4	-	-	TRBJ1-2	CASSGPFQGNGYTF	TGTGCCAGCAGTGGGCCCTTCCAAGGGAATGGCTACACCTTC
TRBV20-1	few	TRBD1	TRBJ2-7	CSATPRQGEGPYEQYF	TGCAGTGCTACTCCCCGACAGGGGGAGGGCCCTTACGAGCAGTACTTC
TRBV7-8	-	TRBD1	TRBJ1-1	CASSGPGGRDTEAFF	TGTGCCAGCAGCGGCCCAGGGGGCCGGGACACTGAAGCTTTCTTT
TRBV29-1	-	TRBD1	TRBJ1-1	CSVDRQGAGTEAFF	TGCAGCGTTGATAGACAGGGGGCAGGTACTGAAGCTTTCTTT
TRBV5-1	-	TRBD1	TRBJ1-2	CASSLVFGTGSNYGYTF	TGCGCCAGCAGCTTGGTGTTCGGGACAGGGTCCAACTATGGCTACACCTTC
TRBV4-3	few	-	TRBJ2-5	CASSQGAGGRYQETQYF	TGCGCCAGCAGCCAAGGGGCAGGGGGGAGGTACCAAGAGACCCAGTACTTC
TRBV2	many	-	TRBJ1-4	CASRLGAANEKLFF	TGTGCCAGCAGACTGGGGGCAGCTAATGAAAAACTGTTTTTT
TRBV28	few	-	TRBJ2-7	CASSLSGENYEQYF	TGTGCCAGCAGTTTGAGTGGCGAGAACTACGAGCAGTACTTC
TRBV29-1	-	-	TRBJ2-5	CSVAGAGVPQETQYF	TGCAGCGTGGCAGGGGCGGGAGTTCCCCAAGAGACCCAGTACTTC
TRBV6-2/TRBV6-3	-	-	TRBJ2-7	CASSTPWVDQYF	TGTGCCAGCAGTACACCATGGGTCGATCAGTACTTC
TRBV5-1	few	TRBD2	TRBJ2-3	CASSSALSGGPTTDTQYF	TGCGCCAGCAGCTCTGCGCTTAGCGGGGGGCCTACCACAGATACGCAGTATTTT